The 23 T cell receptor beta chains reported below all come from one sample, sequenced in a study of T cells in Graves' hyperthyroidism and ophthalmopathy (dated by TCRdb to between 2018 and 2021). The library was made by multiplex PCR. Sequencing was carried out with an Illumina HiSeq 2000. Amplification of TCR beta CDR3 regions was carried out from RNA transcripts. A first-round RT-PCR of the TCR CDR3 used the HTBI primer set with the Qiagen OneStep RT-PCR kit. TCRdb's own reprocessing of the public reads used fastp at Q25 and MiXCR and kept productive beta chains. Here each entry gathers all rows of one CDR3 protein and keeps the most common genes and DNA. The sample table contains approximately 370,000 distinct CDR3 sequences; only one count was recorded for about 15% of them. Of the sample, approximately 30% falls within the top ten clones. The sample comprised blood. The source is a woman aged 30 to 39 with Graves' hyperthyroidism that later progressed to Graves' ophthalmopathy.

Only a few counts were recorded for this clonotype. The chain uses TRBV20-1 and TRBJ1-1, with 12 bases fitting TRBD1. CDR1 DFQATT and CDR2 SNEGSKA come from the germline V gene (reference sequence). This CDR3 is built from 16 residues. J lost 0 bases, V lost 5 bases, and 7 bases had no gene match. The DNA for the CDR3 is TGCAGTGCTCGCGGGACAGGGGGCGTCGTGAACACTGAAGCTTTCTTT. Protein: CSARGTGGVVNTEAFF.

This clonotype came up many times. The chain recombines TRBV6-1 with TRBJ2-3, with 12 bases aligning to TRBD1. The CDR3 has 15 amino acids. Germline V gene data show CDR1 as MNHNS and CDR2 as SASEGT. The V segment lost 7 bases and the J segment 4 bases; nucleotides outside the gene matches: 6. Here the CDR3 DNA reads TGTGCCAGCACACGGGACAGGGGGCGGCCAGATACGCAGTATTTT. Translation gives CASTRDRGRPDTQYF.

This clonotype has a count of ten or more. This sequence joins TRBV3-1 and TRBJ1-4; D is undetermined. V lost 1 base, J lost 4 bases, and 16 bases lay in between. This CDR3 region has 17 residues. The germline CDR1 and CDR2 sequences are LGHDT and YNNKEL (reference sequence). CDR3 residues: CASSQGAEGPLNEKLFF. CDR3 nucleotides: TGTGCCAGCAGCCAAGGGGCCGAAGGACCCCTTAATGAAAAACTGTTTTTT.

J is TRBJ2-7 and V is TRBV11-2; D unresolved. Germline CDR1 SGHAT, CDR2 FQNNGV. CDR3 length: 13 amino acids. V lost 2 bases to trimming and J lost 0 bases, with 5 bases between them. Written as DNA, the CDR3 is TGTGCCAGCAGCTTACCAGTCTCCTACGAGCAGTACTTC. Its translation is CASSLPVSYEQYF.

This clonotype was recorded at least ten times. The rearrangement links TRBV30 to TRBJ2-3; tentative D call: TRBD1 (6 bases). V was shortened by 4 bases and J by 2 bases, with 13 bases between the two germline ends. The CDR3 is made up of 14 amino acids. In germline, CDR1 is GTSNPN, CDR2 SVGIG (reference sequence). The CDR3 spells CAWKTGINTDTQYF. CDR3 sequence (DNA): TGTGCCTGGAAAACAGGGATTAACACAGATACGCAGTATTTT.

The V gene is TRBV7-2, the J gene TRBJ2-2, with a weak D call TRBD2 (6 bases). Deletions cut 1 base from V and 6 bases from J, with 18 bases between. The CDR3 totals 17 residues. The germline V gene has CDR1 SGHTA and CDR2 FQGNSA. CDR3 protein: CASSLVGTFSIAGELFF. CDR3 coding DNA: TGTGCCAGCAGCTTAGTTGGGACTTTCTCTATCGCCGGGGAGCTGTTTTTT.

This clonotype was counted ten times or more. This chain joins TRBV5-1 and TRBJ2-5; weak D call: TRBD1 (5 bases). The germline V and J ends were trimmed by 4 bases and 3 bases, with 16 bases remaining between them. Germline V gene lookup returns CDR1 SGHRS and CDR2 YFSETQ. The CDR3 contains 15 residues. CDR3 sequence (DNA): TGCGCCAGCAGCCCGATTCTAGACAGAGAAGAGACCCAGTACTTC. Protein sequence: CASSPILDREETQYF.

In regard to this clonotype: With a much larger clone just one base away, this may be a read error. V and J are TRBV19 and TRBJ1-5, with D possibly being TRBD1 (5 bases). The CDR3 sequence is 17 residues long. Trimming left V 3 bases short and J 0 bases short, with 15 bases between. Germline CDR1 reads LNHDA; CDR2 reads SQIVND (reference sequence). This CDR3 is CASSMVGTRVSNQPQHF. The CDR3 DNA reads TGTGCCAGTAGTATGGTCGGGACGCGGGTTAGCAATCAGCCCCAGCATTTT.

The genes are TRBV5-4 and TRBJ2-3; D not resolved. CDR1 is SGHNT and CDR2 is YYREEE in the germline V gene (reference sequence). V was trimmed by 3 bases and J by 4 bases, leaving 6 bases between them. CDR3 length: 12 amino acids. The CDR3 sequence is CASSWQSDTQYF. CDR3 nucleotide sequence: TGTGCCAGCAGCTGGCAGTCAGATACGCAGTATTTT.

This chain links TRBV7-9 with TRBJ1-6; 9 bases agree with TRBD1. The V gene's germline CDR1 is SEHNR and CDR2 FQNEAQ (reference sequence). The CDR3 is 14 amino acids. The V gene end was trimmed by 5 bases and the J gene end by 7 bases; junction bases not matched to a gene: 3. The CDR3 DNA sequence: TGTGCCAGCAGCAATGGACAGGGGAATTCACCCCTCCACTTT. This gives the protein CASSNGQGNSPLHF. Supplemented by reference TRBV7-9 and TRBJ1-6, the full variable domain reads DTGVSQNPRHKITKRGQNVTFRCDPISEHNRLYWYRQTLGQGPEFLTYFQNEAQLEKSRLLSDRFSAERPKGSFSTLEIQRTEQGDSAMYLCASSNGQGNSPLHFGNGTRLTVT.

The chain combines TRBV19 with TRBJ1-1; D perhaps matches TRBD1 (5 bases). This CDR3 spans 16 amino acids. The V gene lost 10 bases and the J gene lost 0 bases, with 21 bases spanning the gap. CDR1 and CDR2 (germline): LNHDA, SQIVND (reference sequence). CDR3 DNA: TGTGCCACTAACCAGGCAGGGAGACTTCTGAACACTGAAGCTTTCTTT. It specifies CATNQAGRLLNTEAFF.

This rearrangement joins TRBV5-1 to TRBJ2-3; D perhaps matches TRBD2 (6 bases). This CDR3 region has 17 residues. Deletions cut 5 bases from V and 0 bases from J, with 19 bases between. The germline CDR1 and CDR2 sequences are SGHRS and YFSETQ. The CDR3 DNA follows: TGCGCCAGCAGTGAGTTCTCTGGCGGACTAAGCACAGATACGCAGTATTTT. It translates to CASSEFSGGLSTDTQYF.

V usage is TRBV20-1 and J usage is TRBJ2-3, with 14 positions matching TRBD2. The CDR3 is made up of 16 amino acids. Trimming at V came to 1 base and at J to 3 bases, leaving 3 bases not matched to a gene. Looked up from germline, CDR1 is DFQATT and CDR2 is SNEGSKA (reference sequence). In DNA, the CDR3 is TGCAGTGCTAGAGGGACTAGCGGGGGGAGGACAGATACGCAGTATTTT. Protein product: CSARGTSGGRTDTQYF.

The count of this clonotype is one. The rearrangement links TRBV2 to TRBJ2-1; D is possibly TRBD2 (5 bases). The CDR3 has 15 residues. V lost 4 bases, J lost 8 bases, and 18 bases lay in between. The V gene's germline CDR1 is SNHLY and CDR2 FYNNEI. CDR3 sequence reads: CASSGLSGVGDEQFF. The DNA for the CDR3 is TGTGCCAGCAGTGGTTTAAGCGGAGTGGGCGATGAGCAGTTCTTC.

This rearrangement joins TRBV4-2 to TRBJ1-1; no clear D. Germline CDR1 reads LGHNA; CDR2 reads YNFKEQ. This CDR3 comprises 13 residues. Trimming cost V 1 base and J 4 bases, with 7 bases left between them. CDR3 residues: CASSQGDLTEAFF. The DNA for the CDR3 is TGTGCCAGCAGCCAAGGGGATCTCACTGAAGCTTTCTTT.

This clonotype was detected many times. V gene TRBV10-3 combines with J gene TRBJ2-1, with D maybe TRBD1 (6 bases). CDR1 and CDR2 from the germline V gene are ENHRY and SYGVKD. V lost 0 bases and J lost 7, with 16 bases in between. This CDR3 contains 16 residues. The CDR3 spells CAISESFWQGSNEQFF. CDR3 nucleotides: TGTGCCATCAGTGAGTCTTTTTGGCAGGGGTCAAATGAGCAGTTCTTC.

This clonotype was seen ten or more times. V is TRBV11-2 and J is TRBJ2-3; D is uncertain. Germline V gene lookup returns CDR1 SGHAT and CDR2 FQNNGV. The CDR3 covers 12 residues. Trimming cost V 5 bases and J 4 bases, with 7 bases left between them. In DNA, the CDR3 is TGTGCCAGCAGCCCTGGTCCAGATACGCAGTATTTT. It yields the protein CASSPGPDTQYF.

The V and J genes are TRBV20-1 and TRBJ1-4; 10 bases align to TRBD1. In germline, CDR1 is DFQATT, CDR2 SNEGSKA (reference sequence). Unmatched junction bases numbered 11, after V lost 2 bases and J lost 2 bases. The CDR3 loop spans 18 amino acids. In nucleotides, the CDR3 is TGCAGTGCTAGATTTCCGGGACAGGGGCCGGAGACTAATGAAAAACTGTTTTTT. This codes for CSARFPGQGPETNEKLFF.

This clonotype was detected ten times or more. The V call is TRBV2, the J call TRBJ1-4; D is unresolved. V gave up 1 base and J gave up 3 bases, with 6 bases separating them. CDR3 length: 14 residues. Germline V gives CDR1 SNHLY, CDR2 FYNNEI. DNA of the CDR3: TGTGCCAGCAGTGAAGGCGCAGCTAATGAAAAACTGTTTTTT. Residues: CASSEGAANEKLFF.

With regard to this clonotype: A much larger clone differs by one base, so this may be a read error. The chain employs TRBV2 and TRBJ2-3; a possible D gene is TRBD1 (6 bases). In germline, CDR1 is SNHLY, CDR2 FYNNEI. CDR3 length: 15 residues. The CDR3 DNA follows: TGTGCCAGCATTGGGGACATCTCTAGCACAGATACGCAGTGTTTT. Translating gives CASIGDISSTDTQCF.

This clonotype was observed a handful of times. The chain joins TRBV10-2 to TRBJ1-1; D gene uncertain. The germline V and J ends were trimmed by 0 bases and 8 bases, with 4 bases remaining between them. The CDR3 length is 11 residues. Germline CDR1 reads WSHSY; CDR2 reads SAAADI. CDR3 in DNA: TGCGCCAGCAGTGAGTCGCTGGAAGCTTTCTTT. Its protein is CASSESLEAFF.

The chain couples TRBV4-1 to TRBJ2-7; possibly TRBD1 or TRBD2 for D (5 bases each). Trimming stripped 2 bases from V and 6 bases from J, with 17 bases between. The CDR3 length is 15 residues. Germline CDR1 is MGHRA and CDR2 is YSYEKL. CDR3 sequence reads: CASSQFTGRQGEQYF. CDR3 DNA sequence: TGCGCCAGCAGCCAATTCACGGGGCGTCAGGGCGAGCAGTACTTC.

This clonotype was picked up a small number of times. The V call is TRBV20-1, the J call TRBJ2-5; 10 bases agree with TRBD2. CDR3 length: 14 residues. Trimming took 3 bases from V and 5 from J; bases not matched to a gene: 6. CDR1 is DFQATT, CDR2 SNEGSKA, per germline (reference sequence). This chain's CDR3 is CSASVAGGGETQYF. CDR3 DNA: TGCAGTGCTAGTGTAGCGGGGGGTGGGGAGACCCAGTACTTC.